The entry below gives a single T cell receptor (beta chain) sequence along with its context. Its cognate antigen is unknown. These data originate in a study of human versus mouse CDR3 diversity and MHC coevolution. General observations from the study: Human CDR3s averaged more deletions and insertions than mouse CDR3s.

Assay used: immunoSEQ multiplex PCR; TCRdb lists only in-frame clones, some missing. This sample has 60,000 to 95,000 clones, with around 90% found just once. Sorting isolated naive CD4 T cells lacking CD45RO and expressing CD62L. The CDR3 totals 15 residues. With 6 bases clipped from V and 3 bases from J, the junction kept 3 bases outside the gene matches. CDR1 and CDR2 from the germline V gene are MDHEN and SYDVKM. This clonotype originated in a person aged 25-75 years in good health. The rearrangement joins TRBV28 to TRBJ1-5; TRBD1 aligns across 12 bases. The sample taken for sequencing was naive CD4+ T cells from blood. Described subset: CD45RO-negative CD62L-positive naive CD4 T cells. DNA for the CDR3: TGTGCCAGCAGCCCGGGACAGGGGGCCAATCAGCCCCAGCATTTT. This gives the protein CASSPGQGANQPQHF.